The 20 T cell receptor beta chains presented below share a single source sample, sequenced in a study of graft-versus-host responses after intestinal transplantation. The method was immunoSEQ multiplex PCR; TCRdb's version includes in-frame clones alone and lacks a portion of them. The sample consists of 15,000 to 20,000 clones, about 83% of them appearing once. Intraepithelial and lamina propria lymphocytes were isolated from graft specimens. The sample here was ileum tissue, taken 580 to 600 days after intestinal transplantation. These receptors were collected from a human patient who received an intestinal transplant, so some T cells may come from the graft donor.

V and J are TRBV6-1 and TRBJ1-2; D unclear. The V end lost 0 bases, the J end lost 3 bases, and 8 bases lay between the germline ends. Germline V gene data show CDR1 as MNHNS and CDR2 as SASEGT. The CDR3 length is 14 residues. The CDR3 sequence: CASSEAWGDYGYTF. As DNA, the CDR3 is TGTGCCAGCAGTGAAGCGTGGGGTGACTATGGCTACACCTTC.

In its sample, this clone was seen once. V is TRBV28 and J is TRBJ2-1, with 15 nucleotides matching TRBD2. The V gene end was trimmed by 7 bases and the J gene end by 9 bases; junction bases not matched to a gene: 7. Germline-derived CDR1 and CDR2 are MDHEN and SYDVKM. This CDR3 is 15 amino acids long. Written as DNA, the CDR3 is TGTGCCAGCAATGGGGGACTAGCGGGGGGCTTTGAGCAGTTCTTC. Its protein is CASNGGLAGGFEQFF.

The J gene is TRBJ2-5, the V gene TRBV4-1, with 8 bases identical to TRBD1. The J call may be incorrect, as the DNA end agrees better with TRBJ2-7. Germline CDR1 reads MGHRA; CDR2 reads YSYEKL. The CDR3 contains 13 residues. CDR3 nucleotides: TGCGCCAGCGCCCAGACAGGGGAATACGAGCAGTACTTC. Translation: CASAQTGEYEQYF.

Note on this clone: One junction end does not reproduce the germline sequence, and a read error may be involved. V gene TRBV5-1 combines with J gene TRBJ1-1; D is unclear. Germline CDR1 SGHRS, CDR2 YFSETQ. CDR3 length: 16 residues. Written as DNA, the CDR3 is TGCGCCAGCAGGTTGGACTACGGGCGCCGGGTCACTGAAGCTTTCTTT. Translated, it gives CASRLDYGRRVTEAFF.

This clone has a single count. V is TRBV6-1 and J is TRBJ2-5; D is uncertain. Germline CDR1 is MNHNS and CDR2 is SASEGT. The V gene lost 2 bases and the J gene lost 3 bases, with 7 bases spanning the gap. This CDR3 comprises 13 residues. CDR3 bases: TGTGCCAGCAGTGAACTGGAAGAAGAGACCCAGTACTTC. This codes for CASSELEEETQYF.

The chain links TRBV19 to TRBJ2-1; TRBD2 matches at 10 bases. V lost 5 bases and J lost 2; bases outside the gene matches: 6. CDR1 and CDR2 (germline): LNHDA, SQIVND (reference sequence). The CDR3 totals 16 residues. CDR3 DNA sequence: TGTGCCAGTAGTGCCGGTAGCGGGGGGCCCTACAATGAGCAGTTCTTC. Protein product: CASSAGSGGPYNEQFF.

V gene TRBV7-9 combines with J gene TRBJ1-3, with 7 bases fitting TRBD1. The CDR3 contains 14 residues. Germline lookup yields CDR1 SEHNR and CDR2 FQNEAQ (reference sequence). With V trimmed by 5 bases and J by 4 bases, 5 bases remained unmatched. The CDR3 loop is CASSDRVSGNTIYF. The CDR3 region has the DNA TGTGCCAGCAGCGACAGGGTATCCGGAAACACCATATATTTT. Full variable domain (remainder filled in from reference TRBV7-9 and TRBJ1-3): DTGVSQNPRHKITKRGQNVTFRCDPISEHNRLYWYRQTLGQGPEFLTYFQNEAQLEKSRLLSDRFSAERPKGSFSTLEIQRTEQGDSAMYLCASSDRVSGNTIYFGEGSWLTVV.

The chain is built from TRBV4-1 and TRBJ2-1; TRBD1 is a possible D gene (6 bases). Trimming left V 1 base short and J 3 bases short, with 10 bases between. CDR1 and CDR2 from the germline V gene are MGHRA and YSYEKL. The CDR3 consists of 15 residues. The CDR3 DNA is TGCGCCAGCAGCCAAGGCAGGGGCCTCTACAATGAGCAGTTCTTC. It is translated as CASSQGRGLYNEQFF.

The table lists this clone with a few counts. The chain recombines TRBV7-9 with TRBJ1-3; D is uncertain. The length of the CDR3 is 17 residues. Germline values: CDR1 SEHNR, CDR2 FQNEAQ (reference sequence). The ends were cut back, 2 bases at V and 0 bases at J, with 14 bases in the middle. The CDR3 loop is CASSLIGNMPSGNTIYF. In DNA form, the CDR3 reads TGTGCCAGCAGCTTAATCGGAAACATGCCCTCTGGAAACACCATATATTTT.

A word on this clone: The same CDR3 also results from other DNA sequences found in this sample. V is TRBV27 and J is TRBJ2-7; possible D gene TRBD1, 5 bases. Germline lookup yields CDR1 MNHEY and CDR2 SMNVEV (reference sequence). V was trimmed by 5 bases and J by 6 bases, leaving 17 bases between them. This CDR3 has 14 amino acids. The CDR3, as DNA: TGTGCCAGCAGTCCTCAGGGTGGTGGGTCCGAGCAGTACTTC. Its translation: CASSPQGGGSEQYF.

The chain couples TRBV6-5 to TRBJ1-2, with no clear D. Germline V gene lookup returns CDR1 MNHEY and CDR2 SVGAGI. CDR3 length equals 13 residues. The V end lost 0 bases, the J end lost 3 bases, and 5 bases lay between the germline ends. The CDR3 reads CASSYSVDYGYTF. The DNA of the CDR3 is TGTGCCAGCAGTTACTCAGTTGACTATGGCTACACCTTC.

This chain connects TRBV2 to TRBJ2-6; D is perhaps TRBD2 (5 bases). The CDR3 is 14 residues long. V lost 6 bases and J lost 2, with 8 bases in between. Germline V gene sequence: CDR1 SNHLY, CDR2 FYNNEI. The CDR3 nucleotides read TGTGCCAGCAGACCCGGGGCTGGGGCCAACGTCCTGACTTTC. It specifies CASRPGAGANVLTF. Filled out from reference TRBV2 and TRBJ2-6, the complete variable domain reads EPEVTQTPSHQVTQMGQEVILRCVPISNHLYFYWYRQILGQKVEFLVSFYNNEISEKSEIFDDQFSVERPDGSNFTLKIRSTKLEDSAMYFCASRPGAGANVLTFGAGSRLTVL.

CDR3 sequence: CASSFPTTGENTEAFF. DNA of the CDR3: TGTGCCAGCAGCTTCCCGACGACAGGGGAGAACACTGAAGCTTTCTTT. The V and J genes are TRBV7-9 and TRBJ1-1; 8 bases are shared with TRBD1. Germline CDR1 reads SEHNR; CDR2 reads FQNEAQ (reference sequence). After removal of 3 bases from V and 1 base from J, the junction contained 7 bases not matched to a gene. CDR3 length equals 16 residues.

This chain uses TRBV9 with TRBJ1-3; D is ambiguous. This CDR3 region has 13 residues. Germline CDR1 SGDLS, CDR2 YYNGEE. V dropped 4 bases and J dropped 1 base, with 6 bases sitting between them. The CDR3 reads CASSKVSGNTIYF. CDR3 DNA: TGTGCCAGCAGCAAGGTTTCTGGAAACACCATATATTTT. The variable domain in full, with the rest retrieved from reference TRBV9 and TRBJ1-3, is DSGVTQTPKHLITATGQRVTLRCSPRSGDLSVYWYQQSLDQGLQFLIQYYNGEERAKGNILERFSAQQFPDLHSELNLSSLELGDSALYFCASSKVSGNTIYFGEGSWLTVV.

The chain employs TRBV27 and TRBJ1-2, with D possibly TRBD1 on 5 matching bases. Per germline, CDR1 MNHEY and CDR2 SMNVEV (reference sequence). Trimming left V 0 bases short and J 8 bases short, with 16 bases between. This CDR3 is built from 15 residues. The CDR3 nucleotides read TGTGCCAGCAGTTTATCGGGCAGGGCCCGTCGGGGCTACACCTTC. Translated, it gives CASSLSGRARRGYTF.

This sequence joins TRBV19 and TRBJ2-5; 8 bases line up with TRBD1. J gave up 2 bases and V 7 bases, and 6 bases lay outside the gene matches. In germline, CDR1 is LNHDA, CDR2 SQIVND (reference sequence). This CDR3 is 14 amino acids long. This chain's CDR3 is CASTGQGAQETQYF. The CDR3 DNA reads TGTGCCAGTACCGGACAGGGAGCACAAGAGACCCAGTACTTC.

The V call is TRBV6-5, the J call TRBJ2-5, with 8 bases matching TRBD2. The CDR3 is made up of 15 amino acids. Per germline, CDR1 MNHEY and CDR2 SVGAGI. The junction had 11 bases not matched to a gene; V was cut back by 4 bases and J by 7 bases. The CDR3 sequence: CASSLPGLGMATQYF. The CDR3 region has the DNA TGTGCCAGCAGTTTACCGGGACTAGGAATGGCGACCCAGTACTTC.

The CDR3 region is CASRRDEKLFF. The CDR3 nucleotides read TGCGCCAGCAGGCGGGATGAAAAACTGTTTTTT. The chain links TRBV10-2 to TRBJ1-4; D gene unclear. Germline loops: CDR1 WSHSY, CDR2 SAAADI. V shed 6 bases and J shed 6 bases, with 5 bases lying between them. The CDR3 is 11 residues long.

This clone is a singleton in its sample. One end of the junction varies from germline; a read error may be responsible. The same CDR3 is also encoded by other DNA sequences in this sample. The chain combines TRBV5-4 with TRBJ2-7; D might be TRBD1 (6 bases). Germline CDR1 SGHNT, CDR2 YYREEE (reference sequence). CDR3 length: 15 residues. The CDR3 spells CASSTSGTYRREQYF. CDR3 nucleotide sequence: TGCGCCAGCAGCACTTCCGGGACATACCGCAGGGAGCAGTACTTC.

This chain connects TRBV19 to TRBJ2-3; TRBD2 aligns across 10 bases. This CDR3 has 16 residues. V was clipped by 3 bases and J by 0 bases; unmatched bases: 3. Germline CDR1 reads LNHDA; CDR2 reads SQIVND (reference sequence). The CDR3 bases are TGTGCCAGTAGTATCTTACTAGCGGGGAGCACAGATACGCAGTATTTT. Protein product: CASSILLAGSTDTQYF.